This TCR beta chain originates from a study of spatial heterogeneity in lung cancer. About the research overall: The count of detected beta-chain sequences consistently exceeded that of alpha-chain sequences.

In this sample, this clonotype turned up a few times. Time point noted: sample taken at primary tumor resection. No cell sorting; template was whole RNA from tumor, lung tissue or PBMC. Samples were donated by 72 untreated early-stage non-small cell lung cancer patients. On each TCR cDNA molecule, a unique molecular identifier was present. TCRdb re-derived calls from the 5' RACE reads in MiXCR, one entry per CDR3 protein. The profile shows under 100,000 distinct CDR3 sequences, approximately 8.5% of them singletons. The CDR3 covers 15 residues. Trimming removed 4 bases from V and 3 bases from J, with 18 bases in between. CDR1 is SQVTM, CDR2 ANQGSEA, per germline.

The chain has TRBV29-1 and TRBJ1-1, with D possibly matching TRBD1 (6 bases). Material: PBMCs, obtained at surgery. The receptor's source is a male donor with early-stage non-small cell lung cancer. CDR3 amino acids: CSVARTVGPHTEAFF. CDR3 DNA sequence: TGCAGCGTTGCCCGGACAGTTGGGCCTCACACTGAAGCTTTCTTT.